This T cell receptor beta chain was profiled in a study of immune evolution from preneoplasia to lung adenocarcinoma. Findings and limits, study-wide: From normal lung to invasive adenocarcinoma, top clone frequencies appeared to decrease. Later-stage lesions seemingly showed higher T cell density and diversity than normal lung.

To note about this clone: What it binds is not known.

Repertoires were generated with immunoSEQ multiplex PCR, while TCRdb's copy carries only in-frame clones and drops some. Among approximately 7,200 clones listed, 77% were seen once. Germline CDR1 and CDR2: LNHNV and YYDKDF (reference sequence). The CDR3 contains 15 residues. Trimming took off 5 bases at V and 3 bases at J, with 16 bases between the two ends. H&E slides confirmed each diagnosis, reviewed by two pathologists independently. This chain links TRBV15 with TRBJ1-2; possible D gene TRBD1, 6 bases. The clonotype was recovered from a person aged 55-80 years with lung adenocarcinoma. Sequencing was performed on FFPE lung adenocarcinoma in situ tissue. For the CDR3, the DNA is TGTGCCACCAGCGTCCGGGGACAATACGACTATGGCTACACCTTC. Protein sequence: CATSVRGQYDYGYTF.